This T cell receptor beta chain comes out of a study of blood T cell repertoires in COVID-19. Looking at the study overall: The United States, Italy and Spain provided the acute and convalescent COVID-19 samples.

Authors' analysis steps: Amplified reference gene primers provided the basis for estimating nucleated cell counts. Libraries were prepared by immunoSEQ multiplex PCR; TCRdb keeps only in-frame clonotypes and omits some of them. V and J calls and clone size are those listed in that table; D and trimming were worked out from the DNA. The sample contains around 130,000 clones, 80% to 90% of which appear only once. Per the germline V gene, CDR1 is MNHEY and CDR2 is SMNVEV (reference sequence). V lost 6 bases and J lost 4; bases outside the gene matches: 2. The CDR3 covers 12 residues. Only one count was recorded for this clone.

The V gene is TRBV27, the J gene TRBJ1-2; TRBD1 agrees at 7 bases. Sequenced: peripheral blood. The TCR comes from a man in his 70s with active or convalescent COVID-19. CDR3 coding DNA: TGTGCCAGCAGCAGACAGGGCTATGGCTACACCTTC. Encoded protein: CASSRQGYGYTF.